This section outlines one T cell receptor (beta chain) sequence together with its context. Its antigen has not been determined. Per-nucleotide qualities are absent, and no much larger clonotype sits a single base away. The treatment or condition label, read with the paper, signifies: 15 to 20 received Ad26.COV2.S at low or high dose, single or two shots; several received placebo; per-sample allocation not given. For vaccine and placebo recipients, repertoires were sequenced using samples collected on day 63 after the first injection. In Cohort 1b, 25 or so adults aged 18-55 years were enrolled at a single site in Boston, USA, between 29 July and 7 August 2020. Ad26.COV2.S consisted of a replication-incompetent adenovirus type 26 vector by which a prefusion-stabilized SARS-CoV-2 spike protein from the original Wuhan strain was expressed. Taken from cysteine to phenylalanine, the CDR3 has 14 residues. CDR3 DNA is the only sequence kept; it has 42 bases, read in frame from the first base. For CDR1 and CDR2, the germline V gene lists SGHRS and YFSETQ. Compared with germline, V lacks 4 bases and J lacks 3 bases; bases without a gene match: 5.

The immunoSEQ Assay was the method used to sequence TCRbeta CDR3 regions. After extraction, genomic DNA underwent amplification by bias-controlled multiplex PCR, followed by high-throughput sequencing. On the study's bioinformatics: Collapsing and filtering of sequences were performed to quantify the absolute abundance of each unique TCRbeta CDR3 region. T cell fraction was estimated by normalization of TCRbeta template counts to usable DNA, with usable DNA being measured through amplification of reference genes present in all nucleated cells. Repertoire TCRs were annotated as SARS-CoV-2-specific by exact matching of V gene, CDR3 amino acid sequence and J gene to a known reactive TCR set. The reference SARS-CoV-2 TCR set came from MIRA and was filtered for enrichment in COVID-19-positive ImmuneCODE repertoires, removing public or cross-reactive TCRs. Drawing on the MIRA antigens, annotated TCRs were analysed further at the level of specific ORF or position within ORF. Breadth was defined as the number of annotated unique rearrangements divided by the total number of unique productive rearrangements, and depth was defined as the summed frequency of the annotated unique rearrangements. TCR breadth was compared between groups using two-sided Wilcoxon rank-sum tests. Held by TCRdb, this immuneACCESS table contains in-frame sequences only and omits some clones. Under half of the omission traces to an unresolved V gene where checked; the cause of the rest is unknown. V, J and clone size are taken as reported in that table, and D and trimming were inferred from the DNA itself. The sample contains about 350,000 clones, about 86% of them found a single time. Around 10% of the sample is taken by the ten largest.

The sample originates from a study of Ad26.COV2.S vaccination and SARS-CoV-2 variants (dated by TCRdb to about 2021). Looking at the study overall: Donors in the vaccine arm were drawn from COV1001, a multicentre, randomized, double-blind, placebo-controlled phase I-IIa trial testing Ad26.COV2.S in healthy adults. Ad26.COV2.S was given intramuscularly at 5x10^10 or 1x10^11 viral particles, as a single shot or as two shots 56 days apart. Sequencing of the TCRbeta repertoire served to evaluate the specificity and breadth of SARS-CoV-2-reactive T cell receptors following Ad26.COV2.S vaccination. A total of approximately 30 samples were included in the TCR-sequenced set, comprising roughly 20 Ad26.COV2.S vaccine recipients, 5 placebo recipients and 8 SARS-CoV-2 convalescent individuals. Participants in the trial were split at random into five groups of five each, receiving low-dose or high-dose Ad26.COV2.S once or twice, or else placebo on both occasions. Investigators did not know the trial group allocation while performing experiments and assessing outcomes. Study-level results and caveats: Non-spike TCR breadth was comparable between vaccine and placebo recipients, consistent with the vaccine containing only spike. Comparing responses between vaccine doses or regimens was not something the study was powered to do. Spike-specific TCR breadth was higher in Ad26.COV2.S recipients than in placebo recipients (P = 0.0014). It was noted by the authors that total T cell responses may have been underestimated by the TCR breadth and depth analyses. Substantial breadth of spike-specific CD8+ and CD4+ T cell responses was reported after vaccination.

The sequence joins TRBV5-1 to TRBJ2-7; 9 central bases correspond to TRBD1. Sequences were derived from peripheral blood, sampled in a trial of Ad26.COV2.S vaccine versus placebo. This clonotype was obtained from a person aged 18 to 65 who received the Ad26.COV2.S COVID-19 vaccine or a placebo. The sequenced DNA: TGCGCCAGCAGCCCCGGGACAGGGAACTACGAGCAGTACTTC. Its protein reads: CASSPGTGNYEQYF.